The present T cell receptor (beta chain) was sequenced within a study of OX40 agonist ivuxolimab in advanced cancers. Study-wide context: Those enrolled were 82.7% male, with a mean age of around 60 years and ages from roughly 20 to 85.

This clone qualifies as medium-sized. Repertoires were generated with immunoSEQ multiplex PCR, while TCRdb's copy carries only in-frame clones and drops some. Of about 69,000 clones in the sample, nearly 90% are singletons; the top ten hold 8% to 11%. The CDR3 covers 12 residues. Germline trimming cut 9 bases from V and 4 bases from J; bases unmatched to any gene: 6. Germline V gene data show CDR1 as MGHDK and CDR2 as SYGVNS. The sequence was obtained from an adult with an advanced solid tumor such as melanoma, head and neck, liver or kidney cancer. The material was CD4+ or CD8+ T cells sorted from blood, obtained in a trial of the OX40 agonist ivuxolimab. The chain has TRBV25-1 and TRBJ2-7; 7 bases match TRBD1. CDR3 nucleotides: TGTGCCAGTCTAGGGGGCGGGTACGAGCAGTACTTC. Protein: CASLGGGYEQYF.